This T cell receptor (beta chain) was identified in a study of regulatory T cells in long-lasting Graves disease. The TCR beta library used iRepertoire HTBI primers with Arm-PCR amplification of CDR3. TCRdb re-called the multiplex PCR reads with MiXCR, one entry per CDR3 protein. The sample has 350,000 to 500,000 distinct CDR3 sequences, roughly 23% seen once. CDR3 length equals 13 residues. V was trimmed by 3 bases and J by 1 base, leaving 7 bases between them. Germline V gene lookup returns CDR1 SGHRS and CDR2 YFSETQ. This clonotype was detected only a few times. As to time point: persistent/refractory GD, antithyroid drugs over 5 years with positive TRAb. Isolated PBMC RNA provided the starting material for the TCR library.

The sequencing used peripheral blood mononuclear cells (PBMCs), collected when the disease was refractory, from a patient treated with antithyroid drugs. The source of this sequence is a female donor with Graves disease. The rearrangement joins TRBV5-1 to TRBJ2-5; possibly TRBD1 for D (6 bases). As DNA, the CDR3 is TGCGCCAGCAGCTGGACAGCCCAAGAGACCCAGTACTTC. Translation: CASSWTAQETQYF.